This T cell receptor beta chain came from a study of shared clonotypes between healthy human individuals. General study points: For naive CD4 cells, 4.5% to 6.5% of clonotypes were shared across a handful of donors. When compared with the clonotypes that were shared by all four sorted-subset donors, the non-shared clonotypes turned out to have lower generation probabilities.

Everyone who donated was a Caucasian adult who lived in Nashville, Tennessee. Division of CD4+ cells produced a CD45RA+ naive subset and a CD45RA-negative memory subset. The CDR3 extends over 17 amino acids. With 5 bases clipped from V and 4 bases from J, the junction kept 15 bases outside the gene matches. CDR1 is SGHVS, CDR2 FNYEAQ, per germline. Turning to this clone: The antigen remains unidentified.

TCRdb keeps only in-frame clones here, not all; method: immunoSEQ multiplex PCR. This table has 900,000 to 1,200,000 clones, around 78% appearing once. The sequenced sample was memory CD4+ T cells from PBMCs. Subset noted: CD45RA-negative fraction. The receptor was derived from a man aged 18 to 30 in good health. Some clones in this sample may be carry-over from other donors' samples. The rearrangement uses TRBV7-6 and TRBJ1-1; 8 bases fit TRBD1. The DNA for the CDR3 is TGTGCCAGCAGCCCTTCCCGGACAGGGTATGACAGCACTGAAGCTTTCTTT. Amino acids: CASSPSRTGYDSTEAFF.